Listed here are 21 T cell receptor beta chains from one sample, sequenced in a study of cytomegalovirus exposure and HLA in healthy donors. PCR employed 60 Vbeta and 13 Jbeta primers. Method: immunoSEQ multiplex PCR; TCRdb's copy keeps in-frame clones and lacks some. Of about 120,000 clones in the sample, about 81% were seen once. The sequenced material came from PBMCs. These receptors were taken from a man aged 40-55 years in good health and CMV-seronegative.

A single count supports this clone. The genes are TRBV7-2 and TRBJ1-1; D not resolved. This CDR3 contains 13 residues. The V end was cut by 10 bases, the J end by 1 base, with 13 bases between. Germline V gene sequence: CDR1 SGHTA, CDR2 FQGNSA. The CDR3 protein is CATCGDPNTEAFF. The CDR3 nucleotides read TGTGCCACCTGTGGAGACCCGAACACTGAAGCTTTCTTT.

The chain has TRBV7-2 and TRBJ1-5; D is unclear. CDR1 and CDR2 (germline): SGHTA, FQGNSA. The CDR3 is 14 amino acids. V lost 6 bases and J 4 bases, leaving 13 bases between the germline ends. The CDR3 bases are TGTGCCAGCAGTCTGGACTGGCAGAATCAGCCCCAGCATTTT. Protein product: CASSLDWQNQPQHF. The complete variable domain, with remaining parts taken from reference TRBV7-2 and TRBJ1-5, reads GAGVSQSPSNKVTEKGKDVELRCDPISGHTALYWYRQSLGQGLEFLIYFQGNSAPDKSGLPSDRFSAERTGGSVSTLTIQRTQQEDSAVYLCASSLDWQNQPQHFGDGTRLSIL.

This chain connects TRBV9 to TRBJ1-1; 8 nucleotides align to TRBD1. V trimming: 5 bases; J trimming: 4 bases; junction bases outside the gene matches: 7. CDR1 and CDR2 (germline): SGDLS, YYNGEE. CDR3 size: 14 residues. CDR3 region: CASSVRDRSTEAFF. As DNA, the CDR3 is TGTGCCAGCAGTGTCCGGGACAGGAGCACTGAAGCTTTCTTT.

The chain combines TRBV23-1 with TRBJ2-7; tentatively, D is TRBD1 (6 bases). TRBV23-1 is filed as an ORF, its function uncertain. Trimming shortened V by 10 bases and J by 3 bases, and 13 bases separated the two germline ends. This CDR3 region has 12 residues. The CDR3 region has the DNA TGCGCCACCACGACAGGTGTCTACGAGCAGTACTTC. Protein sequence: CATTTGVYEQYF.

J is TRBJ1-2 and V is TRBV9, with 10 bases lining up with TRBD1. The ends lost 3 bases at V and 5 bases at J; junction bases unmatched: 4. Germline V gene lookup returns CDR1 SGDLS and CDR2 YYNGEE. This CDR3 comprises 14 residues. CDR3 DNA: TGTGCCAGCAGCGGCCTGGGACAGGGGTATGGCTACACCTTC. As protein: CASSGLGQGYGYTF.

CDR3 region: CASSLGVTGLEKLFF. The DNA of the CDR3 is TGTGCCAGCAGCTTAGGAGTGACAGGGCTTGAAAAACTGTTTTTT. V is TRBV11-2 and J is TRBJ1-4; 7 bases align to TRBD1. The germline V gene has CDR1 SGHAT and CDR2 FQNNGV. This CDR3 spans 15 amino acids. V lost 1 base to trimming and J lost 7 bases; unmatched junction nucleotides: 6.

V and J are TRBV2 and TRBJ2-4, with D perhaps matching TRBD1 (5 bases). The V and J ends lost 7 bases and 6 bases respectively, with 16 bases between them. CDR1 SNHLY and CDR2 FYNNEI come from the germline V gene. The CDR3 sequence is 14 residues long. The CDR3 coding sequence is TGTGCCAGCAAGGATGACCAGGGCGGAAACATTCAGTACTTC. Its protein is CASKDDQGGNIQYF.

The CDR3 here is CASSSKVQGGRGDTQYF. CDR3 DNA sequence: TGCGCCAGCAGCTCAAAAGTACAGGGGGGCAGGGGAGATACGCAGTATTTT. The chain has TRBV5-1 and TRBJ2-3; 8 bases are a match to TRBD1. The germline CDR1 and CDR2 sequences are SGHRS and YFSETQ. This CDR3 contains 17 residues. Trimming took 3 bases from V and 5 from J; bases not matched to a gene: 14.

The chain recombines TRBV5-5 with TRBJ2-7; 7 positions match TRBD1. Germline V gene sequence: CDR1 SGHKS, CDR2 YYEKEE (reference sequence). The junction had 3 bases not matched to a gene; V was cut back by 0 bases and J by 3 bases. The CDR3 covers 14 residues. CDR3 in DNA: TGTGCCAGCAGCTTGGTTCCAGGGGGCTACGAGCAGTACTTC. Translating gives CASSLVPGGYEQYF.

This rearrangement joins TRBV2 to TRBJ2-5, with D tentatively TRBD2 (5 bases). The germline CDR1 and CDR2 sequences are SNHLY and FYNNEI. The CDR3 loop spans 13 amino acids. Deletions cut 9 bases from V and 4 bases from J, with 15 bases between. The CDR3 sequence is CASGAESGETQYF. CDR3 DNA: TGTGCCAGTGGAGCGGAGAGTGGAGAGACCCAGTACTTC.

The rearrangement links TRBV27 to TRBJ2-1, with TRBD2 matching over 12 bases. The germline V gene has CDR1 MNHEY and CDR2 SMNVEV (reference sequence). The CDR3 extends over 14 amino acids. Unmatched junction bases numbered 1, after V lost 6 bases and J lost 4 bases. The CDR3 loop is CASRTSGRYNEQFF. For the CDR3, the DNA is TGTGCCAGCAGGACTAGCGGGAGATACAATGAGCAGTTCTTC.

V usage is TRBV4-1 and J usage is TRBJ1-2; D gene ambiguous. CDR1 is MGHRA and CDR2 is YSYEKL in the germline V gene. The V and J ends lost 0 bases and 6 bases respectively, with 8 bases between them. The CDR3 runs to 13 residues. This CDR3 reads CASSQDLPDGYTF. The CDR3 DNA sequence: TGCGCCAGCAGCCAAGATCTCCCAGATGGCTACACCTTC.

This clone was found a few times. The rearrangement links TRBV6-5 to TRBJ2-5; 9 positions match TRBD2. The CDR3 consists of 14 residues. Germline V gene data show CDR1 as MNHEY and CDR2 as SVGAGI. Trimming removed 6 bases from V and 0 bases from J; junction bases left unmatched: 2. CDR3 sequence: CASSLAGYQETQYF. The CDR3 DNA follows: TGTGCCAGCAGCCTAGCGGGGTACCAAGAGACCCAGTACTTC.

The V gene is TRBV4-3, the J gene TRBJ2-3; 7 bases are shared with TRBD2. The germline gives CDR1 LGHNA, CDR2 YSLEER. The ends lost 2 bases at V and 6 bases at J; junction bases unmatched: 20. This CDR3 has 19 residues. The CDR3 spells CASSQIGGGGLDPPDTQYF. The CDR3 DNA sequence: TGCGCCAGCAGCCAAATTGGTGGGGGGGGGTTGGATCCGCCGGATACGCAGTATTTT.

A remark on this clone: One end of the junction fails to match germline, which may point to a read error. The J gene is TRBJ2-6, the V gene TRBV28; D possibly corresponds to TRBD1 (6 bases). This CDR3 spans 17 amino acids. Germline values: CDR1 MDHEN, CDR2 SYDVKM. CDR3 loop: CASSTGSVPSGANGLTF. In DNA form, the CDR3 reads TGTGCCAGCAGCACAGGGAGTGTACCTTCTGGGGCCAACGGCCTGACTTTC.

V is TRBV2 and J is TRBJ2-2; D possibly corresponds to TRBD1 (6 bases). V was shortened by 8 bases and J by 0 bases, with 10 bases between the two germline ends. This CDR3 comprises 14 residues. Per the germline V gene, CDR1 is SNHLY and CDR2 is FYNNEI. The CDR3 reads CASSDSSNTGELFF. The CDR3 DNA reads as TGTGCCAGCTCGGACAGCTCGAACACCGGGGAGCTGTTTTTT.

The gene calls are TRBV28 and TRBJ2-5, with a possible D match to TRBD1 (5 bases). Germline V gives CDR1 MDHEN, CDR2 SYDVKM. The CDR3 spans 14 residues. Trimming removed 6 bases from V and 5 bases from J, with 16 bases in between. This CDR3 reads CASREATVEETQYF. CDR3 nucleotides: TGTGCCAGCAGGGAAGCGACAGTTGAGGAGACCCAGTACTTC.

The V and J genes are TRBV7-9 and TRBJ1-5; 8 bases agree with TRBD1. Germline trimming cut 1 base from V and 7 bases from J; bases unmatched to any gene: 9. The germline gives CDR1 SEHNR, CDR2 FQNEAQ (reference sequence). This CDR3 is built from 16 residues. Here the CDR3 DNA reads TGTGCCAGCAGCTTAGGGACAGGGAGCGGTAGGCAGCCCCAGCATTTT. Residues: CASSLGTGSGRQPQHF.

Here the CDR3 DNA reads TGTGCCAGCAGTTACTCGGAAAGGAGGAGGGAGACCCAGTACTTC. Its translation: CASSYSERRRETQYF. The chain uses TRBV6-5 and TRBJ2-5, with D perhaps matching TRBD2 (5 bases). V was pared by 0 bases and J by 5 bases, with 13 bases between. The length of the CDR3 is 15 residues. CDR1 MNHEY and CDR2 SVGAGI come from the germline V gene.

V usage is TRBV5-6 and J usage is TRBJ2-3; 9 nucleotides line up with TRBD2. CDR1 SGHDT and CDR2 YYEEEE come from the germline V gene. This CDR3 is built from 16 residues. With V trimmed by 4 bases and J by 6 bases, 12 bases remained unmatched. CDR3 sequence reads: CASSGLGLAGADTQYF. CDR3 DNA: TGTGCCAGCAGCGGGTTGGGACTAGCAGGAGCTGATACGCAGTATTTT.

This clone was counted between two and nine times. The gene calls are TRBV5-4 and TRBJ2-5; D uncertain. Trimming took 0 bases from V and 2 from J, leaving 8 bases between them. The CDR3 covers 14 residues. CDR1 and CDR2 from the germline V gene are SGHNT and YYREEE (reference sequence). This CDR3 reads CASSLGGSQETQYF. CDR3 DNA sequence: TGTGCCAGCAGCTTGGGTGGCAGTCAAGAGACCCAGTACTTC. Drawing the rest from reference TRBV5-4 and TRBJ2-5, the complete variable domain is ETGVTQSPTHLIKTRGQQVTLRCSSQSGHNTVSWYQQALGQGPQFIFQYYREEENGRGNFPPRFSGLQFPNYSSELNVNALELDDSALYLCASSLGGSQETQYFGPGTRLLVL.